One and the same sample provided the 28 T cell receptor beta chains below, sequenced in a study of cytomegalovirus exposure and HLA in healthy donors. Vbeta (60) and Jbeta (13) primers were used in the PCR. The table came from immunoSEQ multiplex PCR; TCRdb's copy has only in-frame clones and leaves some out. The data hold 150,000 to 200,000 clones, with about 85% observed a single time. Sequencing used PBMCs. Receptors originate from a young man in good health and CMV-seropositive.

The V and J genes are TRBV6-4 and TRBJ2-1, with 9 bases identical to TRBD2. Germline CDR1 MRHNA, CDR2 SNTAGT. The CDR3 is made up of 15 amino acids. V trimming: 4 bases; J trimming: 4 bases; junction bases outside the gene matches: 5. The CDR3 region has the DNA TGTGCCAGCAGTGCAGTTAGCGGGGGATACAATGAGCAGTTCTTC. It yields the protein CASSAVSGGYNEQFF.

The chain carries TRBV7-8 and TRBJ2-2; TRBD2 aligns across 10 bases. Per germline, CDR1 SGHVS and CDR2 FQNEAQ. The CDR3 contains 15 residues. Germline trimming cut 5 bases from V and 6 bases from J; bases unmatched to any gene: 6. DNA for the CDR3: TGTGCCAGCAGCCCGAGCGGGGGGGCCTCCGGGGAGCTGTTTTTT. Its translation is CASSPSGGASGELFF.

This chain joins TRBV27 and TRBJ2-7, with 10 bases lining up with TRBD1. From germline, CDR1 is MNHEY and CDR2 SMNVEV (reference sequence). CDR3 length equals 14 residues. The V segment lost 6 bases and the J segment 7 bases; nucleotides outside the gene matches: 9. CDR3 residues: CASRPGTGVVEQYF. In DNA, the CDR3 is TGTGCCAGCAGGCCCGGGACAGGGGTGGTAGAGCAGTACTTC.

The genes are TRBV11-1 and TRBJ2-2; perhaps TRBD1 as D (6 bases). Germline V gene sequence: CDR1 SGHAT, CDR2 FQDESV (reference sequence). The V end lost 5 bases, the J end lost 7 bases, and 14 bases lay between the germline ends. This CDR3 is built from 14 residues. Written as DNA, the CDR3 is TGTGCCAGCAGCCGACAGGTTGGGGACGGGGAGCTGTTTTTT. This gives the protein CASSRQVGDGELFF.

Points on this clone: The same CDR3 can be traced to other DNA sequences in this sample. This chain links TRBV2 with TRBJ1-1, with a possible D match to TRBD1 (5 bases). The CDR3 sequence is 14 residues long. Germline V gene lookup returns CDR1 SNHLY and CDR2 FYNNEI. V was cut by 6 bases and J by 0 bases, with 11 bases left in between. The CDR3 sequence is CASSTGVLNTEAFF. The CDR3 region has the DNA TGTGCCAGCAGCACAGGAGTCCTGAACACTGAAGCTTTCTTT.

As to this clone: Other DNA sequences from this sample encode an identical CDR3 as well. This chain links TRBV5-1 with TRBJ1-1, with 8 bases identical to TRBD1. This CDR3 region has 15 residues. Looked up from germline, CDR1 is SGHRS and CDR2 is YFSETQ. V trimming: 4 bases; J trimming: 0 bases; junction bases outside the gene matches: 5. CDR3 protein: CASSPRQGMNTEAFF. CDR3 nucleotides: TGCGCCAGCAGCCCAAGACAGGGGATGAACACTGAAGCTTTCTTT.

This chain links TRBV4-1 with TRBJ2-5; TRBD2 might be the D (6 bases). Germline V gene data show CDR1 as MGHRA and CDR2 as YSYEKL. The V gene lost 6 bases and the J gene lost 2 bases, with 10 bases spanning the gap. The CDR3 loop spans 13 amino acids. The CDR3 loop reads CASRGLAQETQYF. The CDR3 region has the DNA TGCGCCAGCAGGGGACTTGCACAAGAGACCCAGTACTTC.

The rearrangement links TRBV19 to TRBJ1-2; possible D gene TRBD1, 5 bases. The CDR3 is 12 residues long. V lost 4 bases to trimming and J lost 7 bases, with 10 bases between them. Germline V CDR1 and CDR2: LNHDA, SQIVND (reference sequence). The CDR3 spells CASSSPGGGYTF. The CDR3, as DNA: TGTGCCAGTAGTAGCCCCGGGGGTGGCTACACCTTC.

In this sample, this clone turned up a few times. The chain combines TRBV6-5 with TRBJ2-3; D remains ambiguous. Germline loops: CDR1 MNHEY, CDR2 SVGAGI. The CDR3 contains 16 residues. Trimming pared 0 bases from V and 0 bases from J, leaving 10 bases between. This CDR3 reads CASSYSIRGSTDTQYF. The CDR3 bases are TGTGCCAGCAGTTACTCGATCCGCGGCAGCACAGATACGCAGTATTTT.

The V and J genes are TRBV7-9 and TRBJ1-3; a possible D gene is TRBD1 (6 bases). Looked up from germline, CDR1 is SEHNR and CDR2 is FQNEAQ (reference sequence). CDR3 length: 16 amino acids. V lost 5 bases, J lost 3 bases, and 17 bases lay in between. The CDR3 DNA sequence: TGTGCCAGCAGCCCAGGGACATTTCTGGGTGGAAACACCATATATTTT. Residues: CASSPGTFLGGNTIYF.

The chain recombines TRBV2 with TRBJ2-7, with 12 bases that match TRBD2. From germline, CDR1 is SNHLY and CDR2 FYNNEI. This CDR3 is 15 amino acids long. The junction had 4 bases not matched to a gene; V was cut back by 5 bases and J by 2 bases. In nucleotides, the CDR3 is TGTGCCAGCAGTCCCACTAGCGGGGGGACCTACGAGCAGTACTTC. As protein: CASSPTSGGTYEQYF.

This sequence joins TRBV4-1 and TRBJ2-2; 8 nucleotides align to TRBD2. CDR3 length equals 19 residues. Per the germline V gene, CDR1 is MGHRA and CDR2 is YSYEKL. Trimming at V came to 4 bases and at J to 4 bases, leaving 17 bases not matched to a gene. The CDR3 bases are TGCGCCAGCAGCCCAGGGACTAGAATGGGGCAAGATCCCACCGGGGAGCTGTTTTTT. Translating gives CASSPGTRMGQDPTGELFF.

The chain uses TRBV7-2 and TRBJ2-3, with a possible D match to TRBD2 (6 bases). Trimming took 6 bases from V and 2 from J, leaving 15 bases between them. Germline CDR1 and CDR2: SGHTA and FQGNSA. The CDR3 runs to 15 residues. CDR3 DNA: TGTGCCAGCAGGGCTCTGGCGGGGACCACAGATACGCAGTATTTT. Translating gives CASRALAGTTDTQYF.

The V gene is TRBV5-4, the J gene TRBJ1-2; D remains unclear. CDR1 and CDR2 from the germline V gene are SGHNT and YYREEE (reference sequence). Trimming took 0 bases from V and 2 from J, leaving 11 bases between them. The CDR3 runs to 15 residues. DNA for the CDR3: TGTGCCAGCAGCTTGGATGACACAGAGAACTATGGCTACACCTTC. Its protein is CASSLDDTENYGYTF. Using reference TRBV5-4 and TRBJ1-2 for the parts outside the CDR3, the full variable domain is ETGVTQSPTHLIKTRGQQVTLRCSSQSGHNTVSWYQQALGQGPQFIFQYYREEENGRGNFPPRFSGLQFPNYSSELNVNALELDDSALYLCASSLDDTENYGYTFGSGTRLTVV.

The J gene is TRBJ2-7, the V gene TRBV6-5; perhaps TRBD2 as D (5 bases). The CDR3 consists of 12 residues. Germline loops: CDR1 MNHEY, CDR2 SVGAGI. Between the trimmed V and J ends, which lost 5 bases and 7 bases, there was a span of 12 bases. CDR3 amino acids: CASSPQPGEQYF. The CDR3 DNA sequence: TGTGCCAGCAGTCCGCAACCGGGGGAGCAGTACTTC.

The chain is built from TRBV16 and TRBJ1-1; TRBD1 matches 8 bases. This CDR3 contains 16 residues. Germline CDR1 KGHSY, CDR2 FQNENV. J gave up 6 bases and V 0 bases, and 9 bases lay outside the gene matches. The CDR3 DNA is TGTGCCAGCAGCCAATCTCGGACAGGGTCGTCCGCTGAAGCTTTCTTT. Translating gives CASSQSRTGSSAEAFF.

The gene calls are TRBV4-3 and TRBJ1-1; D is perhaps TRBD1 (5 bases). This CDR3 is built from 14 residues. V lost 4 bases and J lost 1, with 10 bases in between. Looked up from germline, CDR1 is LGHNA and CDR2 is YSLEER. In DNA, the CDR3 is TGCGCCAGCAGCCCACAGGTGGGGAACACTGAAGCTTTCTTT. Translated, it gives CASSPQVGNTEAFF.

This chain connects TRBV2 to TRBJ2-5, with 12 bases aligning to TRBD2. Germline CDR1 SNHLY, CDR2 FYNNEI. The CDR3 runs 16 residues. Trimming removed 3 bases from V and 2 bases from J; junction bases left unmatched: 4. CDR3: CASSERLAGAQETQYF. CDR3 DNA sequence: TGTGCCAGCAGTGAGCGACTAGCGGGGGCTCAAGAGACCCAGTACTTC.

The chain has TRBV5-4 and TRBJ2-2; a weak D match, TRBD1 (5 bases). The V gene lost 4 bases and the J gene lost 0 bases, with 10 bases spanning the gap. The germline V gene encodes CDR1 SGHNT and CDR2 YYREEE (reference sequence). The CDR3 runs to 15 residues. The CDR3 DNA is TGTGCCAGCAGCCCAGGGCACGCGAACACCGGGGAGCTGTTTTTT. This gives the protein CASSPGHANTGELFF.

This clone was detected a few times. The CDR3 is CASSSGTTNTGELFF. CDR3 coding DNA: TGTGCCAGCAGCTCCGGGACAACGAACACCGGGGAGCTGTTTTTT. This sequence joins TRBV6-5 and TRBJ2-2, with D possibly being TRBD1 (6 bases). The V gene's germline CDR1 is MNHEY and CDR2 SVGAGI. Trimming took 6 bases from V and 0 from J, leaving 11 bases between them. This CDR3 comprises 15 residues.

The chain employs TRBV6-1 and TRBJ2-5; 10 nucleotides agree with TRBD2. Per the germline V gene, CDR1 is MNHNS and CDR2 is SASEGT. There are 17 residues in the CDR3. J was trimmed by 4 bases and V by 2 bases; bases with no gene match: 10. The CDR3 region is CASSELFSGGRGETQYF. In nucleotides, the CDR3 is TGTGCCAGCAGTGAACTCTTTAGCGGGGGGAGAGGAGAGACCCAGTACTTC.

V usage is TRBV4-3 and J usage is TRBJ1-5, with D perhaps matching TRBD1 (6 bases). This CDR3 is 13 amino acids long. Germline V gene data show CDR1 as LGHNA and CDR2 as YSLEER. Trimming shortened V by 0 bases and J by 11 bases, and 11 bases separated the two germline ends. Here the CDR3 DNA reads TGCGCCAGCAGCCAAGACAGGGGTATGGCCCAGCATTTT. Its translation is CASSQDRGMAQHF.

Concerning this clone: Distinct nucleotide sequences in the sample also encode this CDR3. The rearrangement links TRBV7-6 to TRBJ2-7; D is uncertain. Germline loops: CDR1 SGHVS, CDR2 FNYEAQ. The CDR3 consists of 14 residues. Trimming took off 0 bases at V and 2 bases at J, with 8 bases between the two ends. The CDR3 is CASSLATGAYEQYF. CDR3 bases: TGTGCCAGCAGCTTAGCTACCGGAGCCTACGAGCAGTACTTC. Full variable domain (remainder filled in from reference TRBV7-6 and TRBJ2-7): GAGVSQSPRYKVTKRGQDVALRCDPISGHVSLYWYRQALGQGPEFLTYFNYEAQQDKSGLPNDRFSAERPEGSISTLTIQRTEQRDSAMYRCASSLATGAYEQYFGPGTRLTVT.

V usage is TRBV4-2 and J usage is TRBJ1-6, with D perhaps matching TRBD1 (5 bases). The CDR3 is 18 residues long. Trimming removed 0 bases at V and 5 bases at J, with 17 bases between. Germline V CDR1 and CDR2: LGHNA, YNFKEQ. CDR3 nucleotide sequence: TGTGCCAGCAGCCAAGATAGCCTAGGGGCCCTTAATAATTCACCCCTCCACTTT. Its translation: CASSQDSLGALNNSPLHF.

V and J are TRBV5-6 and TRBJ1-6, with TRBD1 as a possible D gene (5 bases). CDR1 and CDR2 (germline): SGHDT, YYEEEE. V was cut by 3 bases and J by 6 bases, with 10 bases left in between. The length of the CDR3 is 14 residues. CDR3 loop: CASSSGRGNSPLHF. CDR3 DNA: TGTGCCAGCAGCTCTGGGAGGGGTAATTCACCCCTCCACTTT.

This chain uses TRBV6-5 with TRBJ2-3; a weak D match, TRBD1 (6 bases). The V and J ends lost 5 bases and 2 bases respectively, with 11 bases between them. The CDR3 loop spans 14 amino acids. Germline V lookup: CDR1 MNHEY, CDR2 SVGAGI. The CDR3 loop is CASSSRDTTDTQYF. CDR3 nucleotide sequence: TGTGCCAGCAGTAGCCGGGACACCACAGATACGCAGTATTTT.

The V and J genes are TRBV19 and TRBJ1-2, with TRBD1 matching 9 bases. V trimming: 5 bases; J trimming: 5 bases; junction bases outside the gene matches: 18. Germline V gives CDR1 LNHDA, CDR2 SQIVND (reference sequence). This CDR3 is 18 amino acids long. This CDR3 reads CASSGGDPSGTGMYGYTF. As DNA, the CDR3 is TGTGCCAGTAGTGGGGGGGATCCCTCCGGGACAGGGATGTATGGCTACACCTTC.

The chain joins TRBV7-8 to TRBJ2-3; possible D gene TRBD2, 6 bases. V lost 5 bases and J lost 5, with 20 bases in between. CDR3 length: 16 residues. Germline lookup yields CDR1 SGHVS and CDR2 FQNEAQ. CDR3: CASSGEGTPGGDTQYF. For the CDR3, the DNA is TGTGCCAGCAGCGGTGAGGGGACTCCCGGGGGAGATACGCAGTATTTT.